Sequencing of this TCR beta chain was carried out in a study of blood T cell repertoires in COVID-19. Produced via immunoSEQ multiplex PCR; TCRdb's table is partial and in-frame only. Of about 370,000 clones listed, 85% to 90% were seen once; the top ten hold around 7%. CDR3 length: 14 amino acids. The germline V and J ends were trimmed by 1 base and 3 bases, with 10 bases remaining between them. Germline CDR1 is SGHVS and CDR2 is FNYEAQ. The V gene is TRBV7-6, the J gene TRBJ2-7; the D gene is possibly TRBD1 (5 bases). This receptor was taken from a young man with active or convalescent COVID-19. What was sequenced was peripheral blood. The CDR3 is CASSLGFQGYEQYF. In DNA form, the CDR3 reads TGTGCCAGCAGCTTAGGTTTTCAGGGCTACGAGCAGTACTTC.